This T cell receptor (beta chain) originates from a study of blood T cell repertoires in COVID-19. Whole-study context: Researchers got acute and convalescent COVID-19 samples from the United States, Italy and Spain.

Authors' analysis steps: It was from reference gene primer amplification that nucleated cell counts were estimated. The table came from immunoSEQ multiplex PCR; TCRdb's copy has only in-frame clones and leaves some out. The V and J calls and clone size come from that table; D and trimming were worked out from the DNA. The table lists over 300,000 clones, around 86% of them singletons. The CDR3 length is 12 residues. The V gene lost 4 bases and the J gene lost 5 bases, with 8 bases spanning the gap. Germline lookup yields CDR1 MDHEN and CDR2 SYDVKM. As for this clone: Within the sample, other DNA sequences also encode this same CDR3.

The sequenced sample consisted of peripheral blood. The J gene is TRBJ1-2, the V gene TRBV28, with D maybe TRBD1 (6 bases). The source is a woman aged 45 to 65 with acute or convalescent COVID-19. The CDR3 region is CASSSQGYGYTF. In DNA, the CDR3 is TGTGCCAGCAGTTCCCAGGGGTATGGCTACACCTTC.